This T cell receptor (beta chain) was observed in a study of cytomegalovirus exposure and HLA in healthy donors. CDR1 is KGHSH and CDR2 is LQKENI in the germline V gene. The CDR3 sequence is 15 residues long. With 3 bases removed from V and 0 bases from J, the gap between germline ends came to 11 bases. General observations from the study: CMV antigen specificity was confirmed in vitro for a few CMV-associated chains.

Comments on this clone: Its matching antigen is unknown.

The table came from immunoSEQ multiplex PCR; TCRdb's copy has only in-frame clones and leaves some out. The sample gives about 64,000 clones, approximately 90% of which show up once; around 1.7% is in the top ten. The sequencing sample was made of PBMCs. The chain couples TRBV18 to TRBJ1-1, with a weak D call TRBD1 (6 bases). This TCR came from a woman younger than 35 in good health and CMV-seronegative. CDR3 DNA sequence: TGTGCCAGCTCACCTCGGGGGGCCATGAACACTGAAGCTTTCTTT. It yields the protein CASSPRGAMNTEAFF.